Presented here are 14 T cell receptor beta chains from one specimen sequenced in a study of blood T cell repertoires in COVID-19. Sequencing used immunoSEQ multiplex PCR; TCRdb keeps in-frame clones, though not all of them. Altogether over 200,000 clones are present, about 90% being singletons, with the ten largest covering roughly 2%. The sequenced sample consisted of peripheral blood. Receptors originate from a man aged 40-55 years with active or convalescent COVID-19.

V is TRBV6-5 and J is TRBJ1-5; 8 bases map to TRBD1. The germline V gene has CDR1 MNHEY and CDR2 SVGAGI. J gave up 4 bases and V 6 bases, and 5 bases lay outside the gene matches. The CDR3 has 14 amino acids. CDR3 nucleotide sequence: TGTGCCAGCAGCCTTGGACAGGGAAATCAGCCCCAGCATTTT. Its protein product is CASSLGQGNQPQHF.

In this sample, this clone is medium-sized. The chain uses TRBV24-1 and TRBJ2-2, with 9 bases that match TRBD1. This CDR3 has 17 amino acids. After removal of 1 base from V and 7 bases from J, the junction contained 9 bases not matched to a gene. Looked up from germline, CDR1 is KGHDR and CDR2 is SFDVKD. CDR3 loop: CATSDFWETGGIGELFF. In DNA, the CDR3 is TGTGCCACCAGTGATTTTTGGGAGACAGGGGGGATCGGGGAGCTGTTTTTT.

This sequence joins TRBV5-1 and TRBJ2-7; 12 positions agree with TRBD1. Germline V gene sequence: CDR1 SGHRS, CDR2 YFSETQ. J was trimmed by 6 bases and V by 3 bases; bases with no gene match: 7. This CDR3 region has 15 residues. In DNA form, the CDR3 reads TGCGCCAGCAGCTGGACCCCGGGACAGGGGGCCGAGCAGTACTTC. The encoded protein is CASSWTPGQGAEQYF.

The chain has TRBV6-1 and TRBJ1-2; weak D call: TRBD1 (6 bases). The germline gives CDR1 MNHNS, CDR2 SASEGT. This CDR3 has 12 residues. V gave up 0 bases and J gave up 10 bases, with 9 bases separating them. CDR3 in DNA: TGTGCCAGCAGTGAAGCGCACAGGGCCTACACCTTC. Encoded protein: CASSEAHRAYTF.

The gene calls are TRBV1 and TRBJ1-1; the DNA was not compared with TRBD1, the D call given in the table. TRBV1 is noted as a pseudogene. The length of the CDR3 is 14 residues. The CDR3 here is CTSRSGTENTEAFF. In DNA, the CDR3 is TGCACCAGCCGATCCGGGACAGAGAACACTGAAGCTTTCTTT.

The CDR3 nucleotides are TGTGCCAGCAGCTTTGACGCTGCCGGGACAGGGACCTACGAGCAGTACTTC. It encodes CASSFDAAGTGTYEQYF. This chain joins TRBV7-9 and TRBJ2-7; TRBD1 matches 9 bases. CDR1 is SEHNR and CDR2 is FQNEAQ in the germline V gene (reference sequence). V was pared by 3 bases and J by 2 bases, with 11 bases of the junction left unmatched. The CDR3 is 17 residues long. The variable domain in full, completed from reference TRBV7-9 and TRBJ2-7, reads DTGVSQNPRHKITKRGQNVTFRCDPISEHNRLYWYRQTLGQGPEFLTYFQNEAQLEKSRLLSDRFSAERPKGSFSTLEIQRTEQGDSAMYLCASSFDAAGTGTYEQYFGPGTRLTVT.

This chain uses TRBV6-5 with TRBJ2-1; 7 bases are a match to TRBD2. The CDR3 is 14 residues long. V was pared by 2 bases and J by 7 bases, with 5 bases of the junction left unmatched. Per the germline V gene, CDR1 is MNHEY and CDR2 is SVGAGI. CDR3 residues: CASSYSGEWNEQFF. Written as DNA, the CDR3 is TGTGCCAGCAGTTACAGCGGGGAGTGGAATGAGCAGTTCTTC.

The chain carries TRBV6-2 or TRBV6-3 and TRBJ2-7; 9 nucleotides agree with TRBD2. The J segment lost 6 bases and the V segment lost 4 bases, leaving 13 bases of the junction unmatched. This CDR3 comprises 16 residues. Germline V lookup: CDR1 MNHEY, CDR2 SVGEGT. CDR3 bases: TGTGCCAGCAGTTCCGCCGACCAGCGGGGGGAAGTCGAGCAGTACTTC. Its protein product is CASSSADQRGEVEQYF.

The V and J genes are TRBV27 and TRBJ2-2; 7 bases line up with TRBD1. With V trimmed by 6 bases and J by 4 bases, 8 bases remained unmatched. CDR1 and CDR2 (germline): MNHEY, SMNVEV (reference sequence). The CDR3 spans 15 residues. The CDR3 loop reads CASRRNRGATGELFF. The CDR3 DNA reads TGTGCCAGCAGGAGAAACAGGGGTGCCACCGGGGAGCTGTTTTTT.

This rearrangement joins TRBV6-4 to TRBJ1-6; D gene ambiguous. The CDR3 length is 13 residues. Deletions cut 3 bases from V and 5 bases from J, with 5 bases between. The germline V gene encodes CDR1 MRHNA and CDR2 SNTAGT. Written as DNA, the CDR3 is TGTGCCAGCAGTGAACAGAATAATTCACCCCTCCACTTT. Protein product: CASSEQNNSPLHF.

The chain recombines TRBV10-1 with TRBJ1-3; a possible D gene is TRBD1 (5 bases). Between the trimmed V and J ends, which lost 6 bases and 0 bases, there was a span of 9 bases. The length of the CDR3 is 14 residues. Germline V gene lookup returns CDR1 WNHNN and CDR2 SYGVQD (reference sequence). CDR3 sequence reads: CASSQDSSGNTIYF. The DNA of the CDR3 is TGCGCCAGCAGCCAAGACAGCTCTGGAAACACCATATATTTT.

This clone was found once. The DNA of the CDR3 is TGCGCCAGCGGCCCCCGTTCTGAAGCTTTCTTT. It translates to CASGPRSEAFF. The chain carries TRBV10-2 and TRBJ1-1; D is uncertain. This CDR3 contains 11 residues. Germline loops: CDR1 WSHSY, CDR2 SAAADI. Trimming pared 8 bases from V and 6 bases from J, leaving 10 bases between.

The chain joins TRBV7-8 to TRBJ1-4; D remains unclear. The ends were cut back, 2 bases at V and 5 bases at J, with 15 bases in the middle. CDR1 and CDR2 from the germline V gene are SGHVS and FQNEAQ. This CDR3 spans 16 amino acids. CDR3 in DNA: TGTGCCAGCAGCTTATTCCCTTTTGAGGGCAATGAAAAACTGTTTTTT. Its translation is CASSLFPFEGNEKLFF.

This sequence joins TRBV7-9 and TRBJ1-1; weak D call: TRBD1 (5 bases). The CDR3 has 14 residues. Looked up from germline, CDR1 is SEHNR and CDR2 is FQNEAQ (reference sequence). The V end was cut by 5 bases, the J end by 1 base, with 11 bases between. The CDR3 protein is CASSPRTPNTEAFF. DNA of the CDR3: TGTGCCAGCAGCCCAAGGACACCGAACACTGAAGCTTTCTTT.